These 14 T cell receptor beta chains originate from one sample sequenced in a study of response to subunit inactivated influenza vaccine (dated by TCRdb to between 2018 and 2020). Receptor amplification or capture employed RT-PCR. These reads were obtained on an Illumina HiSeq 2500. The public reads were reprocessed in TCRdb via fastp at Q25 and MiXCR, keeping in-frame beta chains. One record per CDR3 amino acid sequence lists the most common genes and DNA. The sample table contains 450,000 to 550,000 distinct CDR3 sequences; only one count was recorded for over 25% of them. The biggest ten clones account for around 1.8% of the sample. The sample here was CD4+ T cells sorted from PBMCs, taken less than 6 days after vaccination. Receptors originate from a man in his forties or fifties who received an inactivated influenza vaccine. Donor details come from another sample of the same person, matched by shared clones.

V is TRBV6-2 or TRBV6-3 and J is TRBJ1-4; D unresolved. The CDR3 runs to 14 residues. Germline lookup yields CDR1 MNHEY and CDR2 SVGEGT. V lost 0 bases and J 10 bases, leaving 12 bases between the germline ends. CDR3 region: CASSYSMNRAKLFF. DNA of the CDR3: TGTGCCAGCAGTTACTCGATGAACCGGGCAAAACTGTTTTTT.

The chain uses TRBV12-3 or TRBV12-4 and TRBJ2-7; D gene uncertain. The CDR3 is 12 residues long. The V end lost 5 bases, the J end lost 6 bases, and 11 bases lay between the germline ends. The CDR3 loop is CASSKGIGEQYF. The DNA of the CDR3 is TGTGCCAGCAGTAAGGGAATTGGCGAGCAGTACTTC.

This clonotype has a single count. The chain joins TRBV3-1 to TRBJ2-1; D is ambiguous. CDR1 LGHDT and CDR2 YNNKEL come from the germline V gene (reference sequence). Trimming left V 6 bases short and J 4 bases short, with 16 bases between. This CDR3 is built from 15 residues. This chain's CDR3 is CASRQREQAYNEQFF. The CDR3 coding sequence is TGTGCCAGCAGGCAGAGAGAGCAGGCATACAATGAGCAGTTCTTC.

This clonotype was found a few times. This chain joins TRBV29-1 and TRBJ1-2; a possible D gene is TRBD1 (6 bases). The CDR3 is made up of 14 amino acids. Germline V gives CDR1 SQVTM, CDR2 ANQGSEA. V was pared by 8 bases and J by 3 bases, with 19 bases between. Written as DNA, the CDR3 is TGCAGCATTACTCAGGGCAGGGGCTACTATGGCTACACCTTC. Protein: CSITQGRGYYGYTF.

This clonotype was observed a few times. This sequence joins TRBV12-3 or TRBV12-4 and TRBJ1-4; TRBD1 agrees at 7 bases. This CDR3 is 14 amino acids long. V trimming: 3 bases; J trimming: 7 bases; junction bases outside the gene matches: 5. CDR3 sequence (DNA): TGTGCCAGCAGTTTTCGGGACAGTGGTGAAAAACTGTTTTTT. As protein: CASSFRDSGEKLFF.

The gene calls are TRBV12-3 or TRBV12-4 and TRBJ2-7; weak D call: TRBD1 (6 bases). Between the trimmed V and J ends, which lost 5 bases and 6 bases, there was a span of 14 bases. CDR3 length: 13 amino acids. CDR3 nucleotide sequence: TGTGCCAGCAGTATCGGGACACCCACCGAGCAGTACTTC. Amino acid sequence: CASSIGTPTEQYF.

In this sample, this clonotype turned up a few times. V and J are TRBV10-3 and TRBJ2-5, with 8 bases that match TRBD1. V shed 4 bases and J 2 bases; nucleotides not matched to a gene: 21. The CDR3 consists of 20 residues. Looked up from germline, CDR1 is ENHRY and CDR2 is SYGVKD. The CDR3 nucleotides read TGTGCCATCAGTGGCCCCGGGGAGGATTCAGCCAGGGACAGGCAAGAGACCCAGTACTTC. Amino acids: CAISGPGEDSARDRQETQYF.

The V call is TRBV5-1, the J call TRBJ2-7; D tentatively fits TRBD1 or TRBD2 (5 bases each). The length of the CDR3 is 15 residues. Germline CDR1 reads SGHRS; CDR2 reads YFSETQ. Trimming stripped 4 bases from V and 4 bases from J, with 18 bases between. This CDR3 reads CASSRGRSPGYEQYF. In DNA, the CDR3 is TGCGCCAGCAGCAGGGGACGTTCTCCTGGTTACGAGCAGTACTTC.

The chain combines TRBV20-1 with TRBJ2-7; TRBD2 might be the D (6 bases). Trimming shortened V by 7 bases and J by 2 bases, and 15 bases separated the two germline ends. The CDR3 loop spans 13 amino acids. Germline loops: CDR1 DFQATT, CDR2 SNEGSKA (reference sequence). CDR3 sequence reads: CSVRSGRAYEQYF. CDR3 DNA: TGCAGTGTTCGTAGCGGTAGGGCCTACGAGCAGTACTTC.

This clonotype has only a few counts. Here the CDR3 reads CASSLRQLSAEAFF. CDR3 DNA sequence: TGCGCCAGCAGCTTGAGACAGCTCAGCGCTGAAGCTTTCTTT. This chain uses TRBV5-1 with TRBJ1-1; TRBD1 might be the D (5 bases). This CDR3 is 14 amino acids long. Germline values: CDR1 SGHRS, CDR2 YFSETQ. Trimming pared 1 base from V and 6 bases from J, leaving 13 bases between.

In this sample, this clonotype turned up a few times. The CDR3 spells CSAKTSGDSYNEQFF. In DNA, the CDR3 is TGCAGCGCAAAGACTAGCGGGGATTCCTACAATGAGCAGTTCTTC. This chain connects TRBV29-1 to TRBJ2-1; 11 nucleotides line up with TRBD2. Per the germline V gene, CDR1 is SQVTM and CDR2 is ANQGSEA. The J segment lost 1 base and the V segment lost 7 bases, leaving 6 bases of the junction unmatched. The CDR3 runs to 15 residues.

This clonotype was found a few times. CDR3 nucleotide sequence: TGCAGCGTTGACGGGACTAGCGGGGCCTACAATGAGCAGTTCTTC. Its translation: CSVDGTSGAYNEQFF. The chain combines TRBV29-1 with TRBJ2-1, with TRBD2 matching over 13 bases. Per the germline V gene, CDR1 is SQVTM and CDR2 is ANQGSEA. This CDR3 spans 15 amino acids. Trimming removed 3 bases from V and 2 bases from J; junction bases left unmatched: 1.

The chain combines TRBV12-3 or TRBV12-4 with TRBJ1-5, with D unresolved. The CDR3 is made up of 12 amino acids. V dropped 8 bases and J dropped 0 bases, with 5 bases sitting between them. The CDR3 region is CASRRSNQPQHF. In nucleotides, the CDR3 is TGTGCCAGCCGGCGTAGCAATCAGCCCCAGCATTTT.

This clonotype was counted a few times. The gene calls are TRBV7-2 and TRBJ1-1; D gene uncertain. The CDR3 is made up of 13 amino acids. The V gene's germline CDR1 is SGHTA and CDR2 FQGNSA. The V end was cut by 1 base, the J end by 12 bases, with 15 bases between. The CDR3 coding sequence is TGTGCCAGCAGCTTAGTAGGAGTCGTGAGGCCTTTCTTT. Encoded protein: CASSLVGVVRPFF.